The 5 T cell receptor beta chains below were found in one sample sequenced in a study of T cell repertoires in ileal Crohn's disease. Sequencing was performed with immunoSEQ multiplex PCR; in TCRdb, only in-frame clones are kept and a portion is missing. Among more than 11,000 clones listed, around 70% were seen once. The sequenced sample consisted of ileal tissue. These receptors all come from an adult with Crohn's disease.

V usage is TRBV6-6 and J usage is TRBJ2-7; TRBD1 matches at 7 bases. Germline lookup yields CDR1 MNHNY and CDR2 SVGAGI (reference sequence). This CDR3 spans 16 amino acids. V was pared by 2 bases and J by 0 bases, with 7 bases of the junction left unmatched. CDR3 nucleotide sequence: TGTGCCAGCAGTTACGCAGACAGGGTCCCCTCCTACGAGCAGTACTTC. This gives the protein CASSYADRVPSYEQYF.

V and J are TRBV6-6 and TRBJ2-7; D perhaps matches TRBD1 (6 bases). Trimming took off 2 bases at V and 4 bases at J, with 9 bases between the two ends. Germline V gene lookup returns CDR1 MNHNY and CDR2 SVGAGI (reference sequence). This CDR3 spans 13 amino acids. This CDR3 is CASSYDDRYEQYF. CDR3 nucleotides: TGTGCCAGCAGTTACGACGACAGGTACGAGCAGTACTTC.

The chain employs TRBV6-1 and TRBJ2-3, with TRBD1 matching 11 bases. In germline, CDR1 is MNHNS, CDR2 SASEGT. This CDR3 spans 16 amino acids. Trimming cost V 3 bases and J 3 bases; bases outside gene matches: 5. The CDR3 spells CASSDPGQGATDTQYF. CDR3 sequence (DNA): TGTGCCAGCAGTGACCCCGGACAGGGGGCGACAGATACGCAGTATTTT.

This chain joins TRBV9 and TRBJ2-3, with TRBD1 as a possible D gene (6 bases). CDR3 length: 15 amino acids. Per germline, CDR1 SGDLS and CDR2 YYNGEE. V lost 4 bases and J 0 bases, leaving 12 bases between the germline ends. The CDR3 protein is CASSTRQASTDTQYF. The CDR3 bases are TGTGCCAGCAGCACTCGACAGGCTAGCACAGATACGCAGTATTTT. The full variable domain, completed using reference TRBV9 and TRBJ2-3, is DSGVTQTPKHLITATGQRVTLRCSPRSGDLSVYWYQQSLDQGLQFLIQYYNGEERAKGNILERFSAQQFPDLHSELNLSSLELGDSALYFCASSTRQASTDTQYFGPGTRLTVL.

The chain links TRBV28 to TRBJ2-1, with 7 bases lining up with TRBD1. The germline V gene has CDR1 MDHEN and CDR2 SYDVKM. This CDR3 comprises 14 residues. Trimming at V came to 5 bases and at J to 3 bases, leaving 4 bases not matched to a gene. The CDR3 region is CASSPRDSYNEQFF. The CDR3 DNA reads TGTGCCAGCAGTCCTCGGGACAGCTACAATGAGCAGTTCTTC.